The clone carrying this T cell receptor beta chain was seen a single time. Its antigen is undetermined. This record comes from a study of response to subunit inactivated influenza vaccine. CDR3 length: 11 residues. CDR1 and CDR2 (germline): SQVTM, ANQGSEA. Deletions cut 7 bases from V and 6 bases from J, with 11 bases between. Study-wide results and caveats: Researchers suggested that each seasonal influenza vaccination recruits few new T cells.

TCRdb used MiXCR to reprocess the RT-PCR reads, holding one entry per CDR3 protein. This sample has around 320,000 distinct CDR3 sequences, with 22% found just once. The receptor was isolated from a man between 50 and 75 years old who received an inactivated influenza vaccine. This chain connects TRBV29-1 to TRBJ2-3; D is unclear. Here the sequenced sample was PBMCs from blood, taken approximately 20 months after vaccination. CDR3 nucleotides: TGCAGCGGGGGATGTCTGGATACGCAGTATTTT. Its protein product is CSGGCLDTQYF.